This T cell receptor (beta chain) derives from a study of tumor-infiltrating lymphocytes in primary liver carcinoma. In the study overall: Staging of the tumors gave T1-T3 N0M0, with widths of roughly 4 to 10 cm.

Constant-region priming of around 530 ng total RNA yielded TCR beta cDNA. The TCR beta library was amplified through three nested multiplex PCR rounds in a modified ARM-PCR procedure. Investigators reported that the first two PCR rounds, at 10 to 11 cycles each, used TRBV1-TRBV30 forward primers with a C-beta reverse primer. MiXCR was run by TCRdb on the multiplex PCR reads, yielding one entry per CDR3 protein. The sample has roughly 80,000 distinct CDR3 sequences, 69% seen once. This clonotype was observed a single time. The junction departs from the called germline gene at one end, perhaps through a read error. The CDR3 length is 16 residues. Germline CDR1 MNHNS, CDR2 SASEGT. Co-extraction of both nucleic acids (RNA and DNA) used about 18-34 mg of unsorted bulk tissue.

This TCR was sampled from a man aged 40-49 years with primary liver carcinoma and hepatitis B virus infection. This chain uses TRBV6-1 with TRBJ2-1, with 12 bases that match TRBD2. Material: tumor-adjacent normal liver tissue. In DNA, the CDR3 is TGTGTCAGCAGTGAGACTAGCGGGAGTTCCTACAATGAGCAGTTCTTC. It encodes CVSSETSGSSYNEQFF.